This passage covers 4 T cell receptor beta chains from one sample sequenced in a study of blood T cell repertoires in COVID-19 (dated by TCRdb to about 2020). The library relied on the immunoSEQ multiplex PCR assay. TCRdb mirrors the immuneACCESS table, restricted to in-frame sequences. Some clones are absent from its copies; in checked studies, under half trace to an unresolved V gene, and the reason for the others is unknown. The sample table shows a few hundred thousand clones, and roughly nine tenths are seen once. The leading ten clones occupy 5.5% to 7% of the sample. The sample comprised PBMCs or T cells enriched from blood (not recorded which). The receptors here all came from a middle-aged woman who had recovered from COVID-19.

The chain recombines TRBV4-3 with TRBJ2-1; 7 bases align to TRBD2. The germline V gene has CDR1 LGHNA and CDR2 YSLEER. CDR3 size: 18 residues. Trimming removed 0 bases from V and 2 bases from J; junction bases left unmatched: 10. This CDR3 is CASSQDPPAGVAYNEQFF. The CDR3 DNA reads TGCGCCAGCAGCCAAGATCCCCCCGCGGGGGTCGCCTACAATGAGCAGTTCTTC.

The rearrangement links TRBV18 to TRBJ2-1, with 10 bases aligning to TRBD2. The trim removed 1 base at V and 8 bases at J, leaving 8 bases unmatched. In germline, CDR1 is KGHSH, CDR2 LQKENI. This CDR3 has 16 amino acids. CDR3 loop: CASSPLSSGSVDEQFF. The CDR3, as DNA: TGTGCCAGCTCACCACTATCTAGCGGGAGCGTCGATGAGCAGTTCTTC.

A single count supports this clone. The chain joins TRBV30 to TRBJ1-2; D is undetermined. Per germline, CDR1 GTSNPN and CDR2 SVGIG (reference sequence). The V end was cut by 0 bases, the J end by 5 bases, with 10 bases between. The CDR3 spans 13 residues. Here the CDR3 DNA reads TGTGCCTGGAGTGTGAACCAACGGTATGGCTACACCTTC. Protein sequence: CAWSVNQRYGYTF. Variable domain in full (rest from reference TRBV30 and TRBJ1-2): SQTIHQWPATLVQPVGSPLSLECTVEGTSNPNLYWYRQAAGRGLQLLFYSVGIGQISSEVPQNLSASRPQDRQFILSSKKLLLSDSGFYLCAWSVNQRYGYTFGSGTRLTVV.

The rearrangement uses TRBV2 and TRBJ2-7; D might be TRBD2 (5 bases). The CDR3 consists of 14 residues. Germline CDR1 and CDR2: SNHLY and FYNNEI. The ends were cut back, 6 bases at V and 6 bases at J, with 18 bases in the middle. The CDR3 DNA reads as TGTGCCAGCAGAGGACTCACCCTGGCCTCCGAGCAGTACTTC. Translation: CASRGLTLASEQYF.